This TCR beta chain was sequenced during a study of blood T cell repertoires in COVID-19. At the level of the study: Whether acute or convalescent, the COVID-19 samples came from the United States, Italy and Spain.

The germline V gene encodes CDR1 SQVTM and CDR2 ANQGSEA. V was clipped by 3 bases and J by 0 bases; unmatched bases: 5. This CDR3 spans 15 amino acids. Repertoires were generated with immunoSEQ multiplex PCR, while TCRdb's copy carries only in-frame clones and drops some. Of 140,000 to 150,000 clones listed, about 89% are singletons. The receptor comes from a man aged 55-75 years who had recovered from COVID-19. The rearrangement joins TRBV29-1 to TRBJ2-7, with 10 positions matching TRBD2. The specimen was PBMCs or T cells enriched from blood (not recorded which). CDR3 nucleotides: TGCAGCGTTGAGTCTAGCGGGGGACACTCCTACGAGCAGTACTTC. Its translation is CSVESSGGHSYEQYF.